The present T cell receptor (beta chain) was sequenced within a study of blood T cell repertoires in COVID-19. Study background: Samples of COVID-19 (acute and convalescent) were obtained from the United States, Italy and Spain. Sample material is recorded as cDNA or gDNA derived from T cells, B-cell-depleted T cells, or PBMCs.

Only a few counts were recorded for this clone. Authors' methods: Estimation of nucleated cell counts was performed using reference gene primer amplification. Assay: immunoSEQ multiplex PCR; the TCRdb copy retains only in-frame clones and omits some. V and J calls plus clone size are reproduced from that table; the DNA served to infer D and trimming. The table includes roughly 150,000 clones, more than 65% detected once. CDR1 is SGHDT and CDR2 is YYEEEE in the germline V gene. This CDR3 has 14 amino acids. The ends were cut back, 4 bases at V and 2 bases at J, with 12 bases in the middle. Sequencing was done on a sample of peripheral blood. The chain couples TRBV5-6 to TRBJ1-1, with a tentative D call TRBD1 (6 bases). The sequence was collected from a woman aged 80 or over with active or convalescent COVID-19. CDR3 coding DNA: TGTGCCAGCAGCCGAACAGGGTTCAACACTGAAGCTTTCTTT. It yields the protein CASSRTGFNTEAFF.